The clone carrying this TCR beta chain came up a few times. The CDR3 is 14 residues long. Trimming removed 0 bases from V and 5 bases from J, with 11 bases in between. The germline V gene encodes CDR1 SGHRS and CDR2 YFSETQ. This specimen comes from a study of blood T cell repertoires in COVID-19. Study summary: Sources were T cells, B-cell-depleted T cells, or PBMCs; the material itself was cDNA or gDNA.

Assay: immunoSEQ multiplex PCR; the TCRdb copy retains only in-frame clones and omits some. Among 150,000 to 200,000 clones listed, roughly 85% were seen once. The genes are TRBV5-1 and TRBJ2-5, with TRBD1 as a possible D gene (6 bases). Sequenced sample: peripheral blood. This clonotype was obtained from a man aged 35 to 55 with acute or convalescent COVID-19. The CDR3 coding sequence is TGCGCCAGCAGCTTGGGTGGGGGCAAGGAGACCCAGTACTTC. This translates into CASSLGGGKETQYF.